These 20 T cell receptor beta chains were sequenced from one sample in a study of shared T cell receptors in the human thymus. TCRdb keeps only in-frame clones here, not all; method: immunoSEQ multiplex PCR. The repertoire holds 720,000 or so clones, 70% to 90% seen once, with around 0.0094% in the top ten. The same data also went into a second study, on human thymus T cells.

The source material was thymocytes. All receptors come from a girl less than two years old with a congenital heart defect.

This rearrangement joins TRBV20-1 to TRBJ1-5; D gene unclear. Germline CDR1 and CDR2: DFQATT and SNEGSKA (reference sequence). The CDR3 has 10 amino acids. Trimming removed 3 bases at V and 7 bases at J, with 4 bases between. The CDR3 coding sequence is TGCAGTGCTAGCTCCCAGCCCCAGCATTTT. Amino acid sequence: CSASSQPQHF.

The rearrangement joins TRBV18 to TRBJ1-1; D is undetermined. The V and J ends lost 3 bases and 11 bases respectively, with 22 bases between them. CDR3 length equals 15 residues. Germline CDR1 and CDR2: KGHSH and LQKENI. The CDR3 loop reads CASSPTHGRRGWAFF. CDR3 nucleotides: TGTGCCAGCTCACCTACGCATGGCAGGCGGGGTTGGGCTTTCTTT.

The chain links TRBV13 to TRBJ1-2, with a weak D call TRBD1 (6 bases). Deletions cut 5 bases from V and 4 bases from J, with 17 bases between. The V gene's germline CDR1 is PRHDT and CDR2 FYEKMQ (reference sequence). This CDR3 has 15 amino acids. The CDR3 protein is CASSASSSGVYGYTF. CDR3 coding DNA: TGTGCCAGCAGCGCCTCCTCCTCAGGGGTCTATGGCTACACCTTC.

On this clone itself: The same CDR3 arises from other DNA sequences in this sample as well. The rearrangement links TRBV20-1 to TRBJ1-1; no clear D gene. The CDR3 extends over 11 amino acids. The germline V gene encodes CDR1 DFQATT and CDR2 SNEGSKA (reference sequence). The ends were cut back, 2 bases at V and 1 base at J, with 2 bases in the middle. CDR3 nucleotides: TGCAGTGCTAGACAGAACACTGAAGCTTTCTTT. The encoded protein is CSARQNTEAFF.

In DNA, the CDR3 is TGTGCCAGCAGCTTTCGGGGGGAGAACTATGGCTACACCTTC. It encodes CASSFRGENYGYTF. This chain links TRBV5-4 with TRBJ1-2, with D possibly matching TRBD1 (5 bases). V was cut by 2 bases and J by 2 bases, with 10 bases left in between. CDR1 is SGHNT, CDR2 YYREEE, per germline (reference sequence). The CDR3 runs to 14 residues.

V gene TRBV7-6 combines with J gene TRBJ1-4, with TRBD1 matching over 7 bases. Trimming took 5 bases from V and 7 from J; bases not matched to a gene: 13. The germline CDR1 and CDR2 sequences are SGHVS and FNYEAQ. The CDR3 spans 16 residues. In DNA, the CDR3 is TGTGCCAGCAGCAACACATTAAGGGGGCTACGTGAAAAACTGTTTTTT. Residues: CASSNTLRGLREKLFF.

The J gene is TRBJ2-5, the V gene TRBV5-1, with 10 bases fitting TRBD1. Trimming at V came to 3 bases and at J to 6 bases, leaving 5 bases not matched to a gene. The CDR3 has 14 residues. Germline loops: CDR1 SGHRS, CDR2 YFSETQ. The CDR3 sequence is CASSSGTGVKTQYF. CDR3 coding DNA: TGCGCCAGCAGCTCCGGGACAGGGGTGAAGACCCAGTACTTC.

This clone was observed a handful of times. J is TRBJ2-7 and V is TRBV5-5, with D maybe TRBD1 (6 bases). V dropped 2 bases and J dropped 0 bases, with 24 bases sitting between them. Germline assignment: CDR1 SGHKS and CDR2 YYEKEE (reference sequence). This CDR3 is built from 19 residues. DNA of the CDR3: TGTGCCAGCAGCTTTAGGGGGTGTGGTTTCCAGGGTAGCTCCTACGAGCAGTACTTC. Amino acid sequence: CASSFRGCGFQGSSYEQYF.

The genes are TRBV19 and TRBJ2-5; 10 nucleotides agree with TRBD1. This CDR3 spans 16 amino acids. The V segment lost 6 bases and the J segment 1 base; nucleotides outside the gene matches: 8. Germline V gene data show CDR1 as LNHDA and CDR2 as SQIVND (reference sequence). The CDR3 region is CASRAGQGDTQETQYF. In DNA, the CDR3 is TGTGCCAGTAGAGCCGGACAGGGGGATACCCAAGAGACCCAGTACTTC.

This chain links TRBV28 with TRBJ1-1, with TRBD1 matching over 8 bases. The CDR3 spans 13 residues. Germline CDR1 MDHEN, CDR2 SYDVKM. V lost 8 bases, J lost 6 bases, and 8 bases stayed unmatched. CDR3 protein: CASGSTGDPEAFF. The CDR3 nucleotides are TGTGCCAGCGGGTCGACAGGGGACCCTGAAGCTTTCTTT.

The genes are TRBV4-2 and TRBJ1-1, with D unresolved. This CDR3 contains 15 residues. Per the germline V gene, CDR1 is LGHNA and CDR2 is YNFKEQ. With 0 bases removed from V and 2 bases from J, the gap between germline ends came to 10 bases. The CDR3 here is CASSQDEELNTEAFF. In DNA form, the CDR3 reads TGTGCCAGCAGCCAAGACGAAGAGTTAAACACTGAAGCTTTCTTT.

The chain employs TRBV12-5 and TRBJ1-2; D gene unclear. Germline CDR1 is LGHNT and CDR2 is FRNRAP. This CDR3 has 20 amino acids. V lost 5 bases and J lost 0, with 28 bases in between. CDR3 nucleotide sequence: TGTGCTAGTGGTCGCCCCTCGACTGAAAAGCCCCCTAGGCCTAACTATGGCTACACCTTC. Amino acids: CASGRPSTEKPPRPNYGYTF.

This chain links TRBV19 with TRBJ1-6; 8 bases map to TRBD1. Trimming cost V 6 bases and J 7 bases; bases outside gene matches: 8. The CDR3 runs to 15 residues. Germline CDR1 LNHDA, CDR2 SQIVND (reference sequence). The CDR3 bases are TGTGCCAGTAGGAAAATCAGGGGGCCGAATTCACCCCTCCACTTT. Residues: CASRKIRGPNSPLHF.

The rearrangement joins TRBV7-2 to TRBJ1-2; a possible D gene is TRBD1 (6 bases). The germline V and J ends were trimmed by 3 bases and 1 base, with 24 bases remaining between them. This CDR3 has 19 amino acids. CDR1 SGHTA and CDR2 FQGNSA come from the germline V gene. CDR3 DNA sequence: TGTGCCAGCAGCTTCCCCTTTAGCGGGGGGCTGACTAATAACTATGGCTACACCTTC. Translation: CASSFPFSGGLTNNYGYTF.

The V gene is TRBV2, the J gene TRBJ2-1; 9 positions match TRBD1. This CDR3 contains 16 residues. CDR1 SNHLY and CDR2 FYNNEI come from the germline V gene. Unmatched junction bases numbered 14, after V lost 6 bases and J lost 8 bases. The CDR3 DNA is TGTGCCAGCAGCCATGACCTCGGGACAGGGCACCATGAGCAGTTCTTC. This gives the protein CASSHDLGTGHHEQFF.

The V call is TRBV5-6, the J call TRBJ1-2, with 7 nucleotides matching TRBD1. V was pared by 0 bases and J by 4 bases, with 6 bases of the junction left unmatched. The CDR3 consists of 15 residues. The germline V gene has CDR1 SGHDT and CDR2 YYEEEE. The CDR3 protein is CASSLAVTGFYGYTF. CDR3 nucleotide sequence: TGTGCCAGCAGCTTGGCGGTGACAGGGTTCTATGGCTACACCTTC. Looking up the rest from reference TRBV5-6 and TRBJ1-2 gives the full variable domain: DAGVTQSPTHLIKTRGQQVTLRCSPKSGHDTVSWYQQALGQGPQFIFQYYEEEERQRGNFPDRFSGHQFPNYSSELNVNALLLGDSALYLCASSLAVTGFYGYTFGSGTRLTVV.

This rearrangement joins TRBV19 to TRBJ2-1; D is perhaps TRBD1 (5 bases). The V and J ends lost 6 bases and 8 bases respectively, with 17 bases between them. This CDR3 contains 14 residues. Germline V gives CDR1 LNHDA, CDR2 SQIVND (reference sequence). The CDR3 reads CASSEARVDHEQFF. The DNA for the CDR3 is TGTGCCAGTAGCGAGGCCAGGGTTGACCATGAGCAGTTCTTC.

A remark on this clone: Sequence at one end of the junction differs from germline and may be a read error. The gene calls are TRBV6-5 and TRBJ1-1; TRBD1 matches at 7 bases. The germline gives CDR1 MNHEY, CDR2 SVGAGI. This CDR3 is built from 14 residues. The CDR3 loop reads CASGDSGVKTEAFF. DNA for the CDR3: TGTGCCAGCGGGGACAGTGGGGTGAAAACTGAAGCTTTCTTT.

The CDR3 nucleotides are TGTGCCAGCAGCACGTACAGGGATCACTGCTCTGGGGCCAACGTCCTGACTTTC. Its protein product is CASSTYRDHCSGANVLTF. J is TRBJ2-6 and V is TRBV5-5, with D maybe TRBD1 (6 bases). Deletions cut 4 bases from V and 0 bases from J, with 17 bases between. Germline lookup yields CDR1 SGHKS and CDR2 YYEKEE (reference sequence). The CDR3 has 18 residues.

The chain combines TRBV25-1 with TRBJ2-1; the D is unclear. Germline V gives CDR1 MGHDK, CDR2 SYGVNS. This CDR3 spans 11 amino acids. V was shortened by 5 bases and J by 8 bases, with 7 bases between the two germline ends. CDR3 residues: CASSFVDEQFF. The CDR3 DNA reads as TGTGCCAGCAGTTTTGTCGATGAGCAGTTCTTC.